This T cell receptor beta chain was documented in a study of OX40 agonist ivuxolimab in advanced cancers. Study-level background: The costimulatory receptor OX40 (CD134) was targeted by ivuxolimab, a fully human IgG2 agonistic monoclonal antibody. Peripheral TCRbeta sequencing aimed to test whether ivuxolimab altered TCR sequence diversity and caused clonal T-cell expansion. The paper describes the monotherapy dose-escalation part (N of about 50 patients) of the phase I trial of ivuxolimab. In the dose-escalation cohort, more than 80% of patients were male, and the mean age was approximately 60 years with a range of about 20 to 90. Intravenous ivuxolimab was administered to patients every 2 weeks at six dose levels: 0.01, 0.1, 0.3, 1.5, 3 and 10 mg/kg. Three dose-escalation patients achieved partial responses, one with hepatocellular carcinoma and two with cutaneous melanoma. Prior anti-PD-1, anti-PD-L1 or anti-CTLA-4 therapy was permitted, and approximately 39% of dose-escalation patients had received checkpoint inhibitors. Of the roughly 54 patients in dose escalation, some 20 had hepatocellular carcinoma, about 15 had melanoma, 9 had renal cell carcinoma and 9 had head and neck cancer.

V is pruned by 0 bases and J by 6 bases, leaving 5 bases of the junction without a gene match. The germline V gene encodes CDR1 LGHNA and CDR2 YNFKEQ. The CDR3, cysteine through phenylalanine, is 16 amino acids long. Of the read, only the CDR3 DNA is kept; its 48 bases are in frame from base 1. Genomic DNA was extracted from sorted cells for sequencing of the TCRbeta CDR3 region. The immunoSEQ Assay was used for sequencing of TCRbeta CDR3 regions. TCRdb took over this immuneACCESS table, retaining in-frame rearrangements with V and J assigned. Such tables are incomplete; in checked studies, under half of the missing clones stem from an unresolved V gene, and the remainder is unexplained. Present in this sample are tens of thousands of clones, 90% to 95% of which were seen just once. The ten largest clonotypes hold around 13% of the sample. Turning to this clone: It lacks a known antigen. Base quality data are lacking; no much larger clone is found one base away.

Patients with autoimmune disease history or receiving systemic immunosuppression were excluded from the trial. Peripheral blood for TCR sequencing was drawn from every dose cohort at baseline, at cycle 4 day 1 and at cycle 7 day 1. The samples were taken from a phase I, first-in-human, multicenter, open-label dose-escalation trial of ivuxolimab. The trial enrolled adults with locally advanced or metastatic head and neck squamous cell, hepatocellular, melanoma or renal cell carcinoma. Before TCR sequencing, CD4+ and CD8+ T cells were separately sorted from peripheral blood. What the study reported, not specific to this receptor: In the 0.1-3.0 mg/kg groups, partial responders had among the lowest normalized peripheral clonal expansion, particularly in CD8+ T cells. The antigen specificity of the peripheral T cells that underwent clonal expansion was not determined. Low levels of normalized T-cell clonal expansion were also seen in some patients who did not respond. Clonal expansion of both CD4+ and CD8+ blood T cells was observed from baseline to week 6 at doses 0.1 to 3.0 mg/kg. On average, CD8+ T cells showed more expanded clones than CD4+ T cells after ivuxolimab.

Material: CD4+ or CD8+ T cells sorted from blood, obtained in a trial of the OX40 agonist ivuxolimab. The sequence links TRBV4-2 to TRBJ1-5; TRBD1 aligns with 10 central bases. The clonotype was recovered from an adult with an advanced solid tumor such as melanoma, head and neck, liver or kidney cancer. The sequenced DNA is TGTGCCAGCAGCCAAGAAGACAGGGGGCAAGGTCAGCCCCAGCATTTT. This encodes CASSQEDRGQGQPQHF.